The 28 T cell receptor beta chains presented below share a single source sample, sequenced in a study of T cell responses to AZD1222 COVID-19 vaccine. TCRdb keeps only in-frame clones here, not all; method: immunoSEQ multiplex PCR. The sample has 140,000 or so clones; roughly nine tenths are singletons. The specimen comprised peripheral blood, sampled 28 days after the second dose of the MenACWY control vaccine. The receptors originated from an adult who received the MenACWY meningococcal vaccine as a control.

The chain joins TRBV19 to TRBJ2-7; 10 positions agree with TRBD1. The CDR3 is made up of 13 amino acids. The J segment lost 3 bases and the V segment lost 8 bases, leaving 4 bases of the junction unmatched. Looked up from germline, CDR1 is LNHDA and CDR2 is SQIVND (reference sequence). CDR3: CASARDRGYEQYF. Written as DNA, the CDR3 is TGTGCCAGTGCGAGGGACAGGGGCTACGAGCAGTACTTC. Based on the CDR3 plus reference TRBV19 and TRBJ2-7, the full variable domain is DGGITQSPKYLFRKEGQNVTLSCEQNLNHDAMYWYRQDPGQGLRLIYYSQIVNDFQKGDIAEGYSVSREKKESFPLTVTSAQKNPTAFYLCASARDRGYEQYFGPGTRLTVT.

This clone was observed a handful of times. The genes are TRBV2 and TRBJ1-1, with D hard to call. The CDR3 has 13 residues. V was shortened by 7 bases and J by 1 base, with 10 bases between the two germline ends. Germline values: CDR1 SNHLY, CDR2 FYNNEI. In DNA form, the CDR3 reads TGTGCCAGCATGGTCAATCGGAACACTGAAGCTTTCTTT. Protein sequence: CASMVNRNTEAFF.

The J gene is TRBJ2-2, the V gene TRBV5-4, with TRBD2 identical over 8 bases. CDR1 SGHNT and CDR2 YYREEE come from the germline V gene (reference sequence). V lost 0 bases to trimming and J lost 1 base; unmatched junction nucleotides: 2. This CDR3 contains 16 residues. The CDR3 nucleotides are TGTGCCAGCAGCTTGGGTAGCGGGATGAACACCGGGGAGCTGTTTTTT. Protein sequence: CASSLGSGMNTGELFF.

The CDR3 reads CASSFRTSGDNEQFF. The CDR3, as DNA: TGTGCCAGCAGCTTTCGGACTAGCGGGGATAATGAGCAGTTCTTC. This sequence joins TRBV7-9 and TRBJ2-1; 12 positions match TRBD2. Germline trimming cut 3 bases from V and 7 bases from J; bases unmatched to any gene: 4. CDR1 SEHNR and CDR2 FQNEAQ come from the germline V gene (reference sequence). The CDR3 totals 15 residues.

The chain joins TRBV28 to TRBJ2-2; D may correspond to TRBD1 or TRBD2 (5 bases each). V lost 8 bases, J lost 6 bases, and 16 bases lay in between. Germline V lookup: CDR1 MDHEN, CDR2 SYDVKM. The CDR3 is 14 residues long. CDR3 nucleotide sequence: TGTGCCAGCGGGACCTCAGGGTTTGCCGGGGAGCTGTTTTTT. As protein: CASGTSGFAGELFF.

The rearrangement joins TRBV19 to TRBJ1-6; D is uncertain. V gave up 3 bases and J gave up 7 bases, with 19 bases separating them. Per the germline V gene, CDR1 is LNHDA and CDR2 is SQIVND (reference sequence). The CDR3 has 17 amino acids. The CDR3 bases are TGTGCCAGTAGTATTTGGGGTGGCCTGGCAGGAAATTCACCCCTCCACTTT. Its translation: CASSIWGGLAGNSPLHF.

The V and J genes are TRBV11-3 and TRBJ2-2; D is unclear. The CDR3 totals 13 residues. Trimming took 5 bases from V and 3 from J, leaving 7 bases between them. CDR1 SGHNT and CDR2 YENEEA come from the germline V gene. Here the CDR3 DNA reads TGTGCCAGCAGCCCACCGGACACCGGGGAGCTGTTTTTT. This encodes CASSPPDTGELFF.

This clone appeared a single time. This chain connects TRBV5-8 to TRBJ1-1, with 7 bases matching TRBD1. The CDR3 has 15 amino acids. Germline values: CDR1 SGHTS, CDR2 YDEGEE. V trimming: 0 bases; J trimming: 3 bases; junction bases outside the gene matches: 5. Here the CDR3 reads CASSLETGADTEAFF. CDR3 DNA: TGTGCCAGCAGCTTGGAAACAGGGGCCGACACTGAAGCTTTCTTT. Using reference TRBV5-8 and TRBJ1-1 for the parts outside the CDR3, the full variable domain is EAGVTQSPTHLIKTRGQQATLRCSPISGHTSVYWYQQALGLGLQFLLWYDEGEERNRGNFPPRFSGRQFPNYSSELNVNALELEDSALYLCASSLETGADTEAFFGQGTRLTVV.

In DNA, the CDR3 is TGCAGCGTTGAAGGCCAGCTATCTCCGGGACTAGCGGGAGTTACAGATACGCAGTATTTT. Translation gives CSVEGQLSPGLAGVTDTQYF. The V and J genes are TRBV29-1 and TRBJ2-3; 14 nucleotides align to TRBD2. With 1 base clipped from V and 3 bases from J, the junction kept 15 bases outside the gene matches. CDR3 length equals 20 residues. Germline CDR1 and CDR2: SQVTM and ANQGSEA.

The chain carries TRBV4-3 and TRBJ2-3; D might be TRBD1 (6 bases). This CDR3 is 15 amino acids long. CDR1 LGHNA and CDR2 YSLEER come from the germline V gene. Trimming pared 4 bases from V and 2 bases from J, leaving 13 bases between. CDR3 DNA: TGCGCCAGCAGCCTCATTGGGGGCAACACAGATACGCAGTATTTT. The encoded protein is CASSLIGGNTDTQYF.

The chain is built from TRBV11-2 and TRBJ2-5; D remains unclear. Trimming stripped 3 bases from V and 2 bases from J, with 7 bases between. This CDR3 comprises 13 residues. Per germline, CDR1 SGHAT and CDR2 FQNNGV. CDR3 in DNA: TGTGCCAGCAGCTTCGCCCCACAAGAGACCCAGTACTTC. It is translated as CASSFAPQETQYF. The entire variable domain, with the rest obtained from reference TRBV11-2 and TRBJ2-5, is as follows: EAGVAQSPRYKIIEKRQSVAFWCNPISGHATLYWYQQILGQGPKLLIQFQNNGVVDDSQLPKDRFSAERLKGVDSTLKIQPAKLEDSAVYLCASSFAPQETQYFGPGTRLLVL.

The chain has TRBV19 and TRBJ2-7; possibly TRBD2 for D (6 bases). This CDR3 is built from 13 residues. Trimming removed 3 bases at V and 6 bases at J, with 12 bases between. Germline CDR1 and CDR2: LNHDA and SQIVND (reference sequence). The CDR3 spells CASSISEGIEQYF. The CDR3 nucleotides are TGTGCCAGTAGTATTTCGGAGGGAATCGAGCAGTACTTC.

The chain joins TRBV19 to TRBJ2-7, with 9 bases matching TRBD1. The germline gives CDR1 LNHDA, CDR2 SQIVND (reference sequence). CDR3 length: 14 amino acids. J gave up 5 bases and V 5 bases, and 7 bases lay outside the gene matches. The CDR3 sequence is CASSLGTGLNEQYF. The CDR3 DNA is TGTGCCAGTAGTTTGGGGACAGGGCTCAACGAGCAGTACTTC. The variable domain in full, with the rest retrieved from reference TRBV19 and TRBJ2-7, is DGGITQSPKYLFRKEGQNVTLSCEQNLNHDAMYWYRQDPGQGLRLIYYSQIVNDFQKGDIAEGYSVSREKKESFPLTVTSAQKNPTAFYLCASSLGTGLNEQYFGPGTRLTVT.

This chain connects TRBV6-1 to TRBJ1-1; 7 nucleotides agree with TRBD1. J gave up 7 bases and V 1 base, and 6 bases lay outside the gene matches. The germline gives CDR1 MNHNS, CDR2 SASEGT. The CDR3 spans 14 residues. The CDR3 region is CASSEVKGAGEAFF. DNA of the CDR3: TGTGCCAGCAGTGAAGTCAAGGGGGCTGGTGAAGCTTTCTTT.

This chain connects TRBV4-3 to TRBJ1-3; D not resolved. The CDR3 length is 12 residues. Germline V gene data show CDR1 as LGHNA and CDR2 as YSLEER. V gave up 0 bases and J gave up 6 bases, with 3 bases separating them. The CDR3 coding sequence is TGCGCCAGCAGCCAAGATCCAAACACCATATATTTT. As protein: CASSQDPNTIYF.

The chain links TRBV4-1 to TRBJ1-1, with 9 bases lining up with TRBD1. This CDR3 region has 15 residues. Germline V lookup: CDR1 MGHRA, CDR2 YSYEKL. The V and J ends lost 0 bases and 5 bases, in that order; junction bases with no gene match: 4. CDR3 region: CASSQDTGGLTEAFF. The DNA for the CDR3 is TGCGCCAGCAGCCAAGACACAGGGGGCTTAACTGAAGCTTTCTTT.

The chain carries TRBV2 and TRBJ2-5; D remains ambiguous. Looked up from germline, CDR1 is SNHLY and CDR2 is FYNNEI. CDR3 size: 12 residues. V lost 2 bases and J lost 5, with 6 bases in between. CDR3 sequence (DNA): TGTGCCAGCAGTGAATTATACGAGACCCAGTACTTC. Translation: CASSELYETQYF.

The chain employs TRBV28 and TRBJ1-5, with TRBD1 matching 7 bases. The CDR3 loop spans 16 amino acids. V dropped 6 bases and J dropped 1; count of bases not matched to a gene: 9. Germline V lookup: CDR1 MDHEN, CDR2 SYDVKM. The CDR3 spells CASRRGGAGSNQPQHF. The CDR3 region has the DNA TGTGCCAGCAGGCGAGGGGGCGCGGGGAGCAATCAGCCCCAGCATTTT.

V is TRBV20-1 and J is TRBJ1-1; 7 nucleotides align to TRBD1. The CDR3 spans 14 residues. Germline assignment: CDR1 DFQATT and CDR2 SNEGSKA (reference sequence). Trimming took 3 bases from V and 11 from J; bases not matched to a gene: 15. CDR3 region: CSASERQGSFSAFF. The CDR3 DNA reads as TGCAGTGCTAGTGAGCGACAGGGCTCGTTTTCCGCTTTCTTT.

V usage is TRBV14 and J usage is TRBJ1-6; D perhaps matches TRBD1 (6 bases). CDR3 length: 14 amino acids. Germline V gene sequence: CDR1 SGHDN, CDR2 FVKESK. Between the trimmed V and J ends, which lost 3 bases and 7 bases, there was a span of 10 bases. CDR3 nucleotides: TGTGCCAGCAGCCACGGACAGTCCAATTCACCCCTCCACTTT. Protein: CASSHGQSNSPLHF.

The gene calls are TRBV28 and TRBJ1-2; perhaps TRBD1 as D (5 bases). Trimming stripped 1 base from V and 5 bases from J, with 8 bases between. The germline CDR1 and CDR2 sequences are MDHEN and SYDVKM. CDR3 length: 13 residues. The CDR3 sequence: CASSLSGRYGYTF. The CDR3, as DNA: TGTGCCAGCAGTTTATCAGGGAGATATGGCTACACCTTC.

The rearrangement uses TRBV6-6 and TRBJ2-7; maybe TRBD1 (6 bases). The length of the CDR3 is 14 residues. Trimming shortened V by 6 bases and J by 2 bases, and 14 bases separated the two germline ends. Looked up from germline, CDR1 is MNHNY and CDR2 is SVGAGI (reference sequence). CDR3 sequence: CASRFKDRAYEQYF. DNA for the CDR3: TGTGCCAGCAGATTTAAGGACAGAGCCTACGAGCAGTACTTC.

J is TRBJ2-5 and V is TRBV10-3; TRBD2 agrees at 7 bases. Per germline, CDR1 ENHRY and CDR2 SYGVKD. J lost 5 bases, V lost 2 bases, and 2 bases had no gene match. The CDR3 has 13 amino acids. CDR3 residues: CAISEGGGETQYF. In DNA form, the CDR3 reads TGTGCCATCAGTGAGGGGGGAGGGGAGACCCAGTACTTC.

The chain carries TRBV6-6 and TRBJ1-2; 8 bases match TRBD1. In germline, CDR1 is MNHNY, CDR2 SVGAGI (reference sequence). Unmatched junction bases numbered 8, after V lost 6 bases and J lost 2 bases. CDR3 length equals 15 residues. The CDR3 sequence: CASRILQGANYGYTF. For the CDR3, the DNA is TGTGCCAGCAGAATCCTGCAGGGGGCGAACTATGGCTACACCTTC.

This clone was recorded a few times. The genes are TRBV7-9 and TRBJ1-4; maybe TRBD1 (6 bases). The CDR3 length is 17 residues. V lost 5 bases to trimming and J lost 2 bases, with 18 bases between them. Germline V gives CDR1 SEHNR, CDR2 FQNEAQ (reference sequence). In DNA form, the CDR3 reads TGTGCCAGCAGCGACGCCCCTCACAGGGACACTAATGAAAAACTGTTTTTT. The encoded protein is CASSDAPHRDTNEKLFF.

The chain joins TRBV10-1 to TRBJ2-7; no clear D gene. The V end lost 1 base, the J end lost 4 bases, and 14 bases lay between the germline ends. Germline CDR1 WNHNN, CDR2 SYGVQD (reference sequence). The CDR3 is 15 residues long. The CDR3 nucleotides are TGCGCCAGCAGTGAGTTTAGGACCCTATTTTACGAGCAGTACTTC. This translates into CASSEFRTLFYEQYF.

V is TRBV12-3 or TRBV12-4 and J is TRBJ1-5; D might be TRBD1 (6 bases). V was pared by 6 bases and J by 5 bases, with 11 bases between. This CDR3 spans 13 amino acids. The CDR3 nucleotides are TGTGCCAGCAGCAAGGGGGACTATCAGCCCCAGCATTTT. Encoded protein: CASSKGDYQPQHF.

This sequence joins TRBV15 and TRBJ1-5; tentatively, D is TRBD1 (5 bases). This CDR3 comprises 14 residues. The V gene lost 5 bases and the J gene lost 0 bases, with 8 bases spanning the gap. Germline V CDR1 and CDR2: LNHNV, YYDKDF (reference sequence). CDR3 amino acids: CATSGGVSNQPQHF. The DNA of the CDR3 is TGTGCCACCAGCGGGGGGGTTAGCAATCAGCCCCAGCATTTT.